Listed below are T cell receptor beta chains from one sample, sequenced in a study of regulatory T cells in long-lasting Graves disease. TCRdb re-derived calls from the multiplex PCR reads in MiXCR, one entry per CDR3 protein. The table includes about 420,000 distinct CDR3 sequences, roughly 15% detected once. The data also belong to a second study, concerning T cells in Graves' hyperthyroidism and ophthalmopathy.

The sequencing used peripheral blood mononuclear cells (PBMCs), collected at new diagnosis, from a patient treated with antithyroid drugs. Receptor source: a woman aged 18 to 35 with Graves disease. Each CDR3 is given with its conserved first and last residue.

CDR3: CASSTGTSGSTDPQYF
V: TRBV28
J: TRBJ2-3

CDR3: CATTWTGGDNEQFF
V: TRBV6-1
J: TRBJ2-1

CDR3: CASGGWTNEKLFF
V: TRBV19
J: TRBJ1-4

CDR3: CSARAGTSGRASQETQYF
V: TRBV20-1
J: TRBJ2-5

CDR3: CASSLEGQGAKGYTF
V: TRBV7-2
J: TRBJ1-2

CDR3: CASRPGGLNTEAFF
V: TRBV28
J: TRBJ1-1

CDR3: CASGLAGSDTQYF
V: TRBV3-1
J: TRBJ2-3

CDR3: CASSFTRGSQETQYF
V: TRBV7-2
J: TRBJ2-5

CDR3: CSASEGWVNQPQHF
V: TRBV20-1
J: TRBJ1-5

CDR3: CASSRQFVNSPLHF
V: TRBV6-1
J: TRBJ1-6

CDR3: CASSSGTPYEQYF
V: TRBV7-2
J: TRBJ2-7

CDR3: CAWTGHGQYEQYF
V: TRBV30
J: TRBJ2-7

CDR3: CASSTQPGLASYEQYF
V: TRBV11-2
J: TRBJ2-7

CDR3: CASSYSSRVHGYTF
V: TRBV6-5
J: TRBJ1-2

CDR3: CATSPSQLAGGPVDTGELFF
V: TRBV24-1
J: TRBJ2-2

CDR3: CASSLAFRETQYF
V: TRBV7-2
J: TRBJ2-5

CDR3: CASSESRPPPDTQYF
V: TRBV7-6
J: TRBJ2-3

CDR3: CSVESRHLGYTF
V: TRBV29-1
J: TRBJ1-2

CDR3: CASSFGLAGDYEQYF
V: TRBV3-1
J: TRBJ2-7

CDR3: CASSPPLRAPTEAFF
V: TRBV28
J: TRBJ1-1

CDR3: CASSLQGAPLHF
V: TRBV11-2
J: TRBJ1-6

CDR3: CASSLGYGDTQYF
V: TRBV7-7
J: TRBJ2-3

CDR3: CATSKSPSTDTQYF
V: TRBV15
J: TRBJ2-3

CDR3: CASSPPGGVHEQYF
V: TRBV18
J: TRBJ2-7

CDR3: CASSLLGQEVYEQYF
V: TRBV28
J: TRBJ2-7

CDR3: CASSLEGLGGETQYF
V: TRBV5-1
J: .

CDR3: CASSLDSSYNSPLHF
V: TRBV12-3/TRBV12-4
J: TRBJ1-6

CDR3: CASSEPGQGLSPLHF
V: TRBV25-1
J: TRBJ1-6

CDR3: CSARLGTPAYEQYF
V: TRBV20-1
J: TRBJ2-7

CDR3: CSVGERTGANVLTF
V: TRBV29-1
J: TRBJ2-6

CDR3: CASTEAGGDTDTQYF
V: TRBV12-3/TRBV12-4
J: TRBJ2-3

CDR3: CASSFEGFGYTF
V: TRBV5-1
J: TRBJ1-2

CDR3: CASSPSYRENTIYF
V: TRBV7-9
J: TRBJ1-3

CDR3: CASSTRQDSPLHF
V: TRBV19
J: TRBJ1-6

CDR3: CASSLAGPGNQPQHF
V: TRBV28
J: TRBJ1-5

CDR3: CASSITRYEQYF
V: TRBV3-1
J: TRBJ2-7

CDR3: CASSMTGLRSGRFF
V: TRBV27
J: TRBJ2-1

CDR3: CASRDRDRGVGSYNEQFF
V: TRBV12-3/TRBV12-4
J: TRBJ2-1

CDR3: CASSDPGAYGYTF
V: TRBV6-1
J: TRBJ1-2

CDR3: CASSQASGLPTGTQYF
V: TRBV4-3
J: TRBJ2-3